The clone carrying this T cell receptor beta chain was seen ten or more times. What it binds is not known. A much larger clone differs from this one at a single base, so this may be a read error. As originally analysed: A classifier of distant metastasis in papillary thyroid cancer was built from CDR3 differences (across clinicopathological groups). TCRdb redid the clone calls on the PCR reads using MiXCR. TCRdb assigned the V and J calls; the authors' analysis was not used. This sample yields fewer than 40,000 clones, of which around 18% are seen a single time; approximately 13% belongs to the top ten. Each patient went into thyroid surgery without having received any treatment. These data come from a study of metastatic and nonmetastatic thyroid tumors. On the study more broadly: Samples came from malignant and benign thyroid patients, and repertoires were compared across blood and tumor or nodule tissue.

Overall study findings and caveats: Patients with malignant thyroid tumors reportedly had significantly higher TCR beta diversity than those with benign nodules, in blood and tumor.

This CDR3 is 14 amino acids long. Germline V gene data show CDR1 as LNHDA and CDR2 as SQIVND (reference sequence). The sequence was collected from a female donor with papillary thyroid cancer or a benign thyroid nodule (not recorded which). Some clones in this sample may be carry-over from other donors' samples. The sequenced sample was tumor tissue. The V gene is TRBV19, the J gene TRBJ1-2, with D uncertain. The CDR3 spells CANSIPNPRSGYTF. CDR3 DNA sequence: TGTGCCAATAGTATTCCGAATCCCCGGTCGGGCTACACCTTC.